This T cell receptor (beta chain) was found in a study of T cells in Graves' hyperthyroidism and ophthalmopathy. Looked up from germline, CDR1 is DFQATT and CDR2 is SNEGSKA (reference sequence). The length of the CDR3 is 14 residues. V lost 6 bases, J lost 5 bases, and 16 bases lay in between. RNA transcripts were the template for amplifying TCR beta CDR3 regions. During a first-round RT-PCR of the TCR CDR3, the HTBI primer set was used. TCRdb ran MiXCR on the multiplex PCR reads and lists one entry per CDR3 protein. The data show over 700,000 distinct CDR3 sequences, with roughly a sixth seen just once and roughly a sixth held by the top ten. Uncontrolled infection, other autoimmune disease, pregnancy or lactation excluded patients. For the diagnoses, clinical symptoms, serum thyroxine and TRAb, thyroid ultrasound and orbital computed tomography were used. From approximately 9.5 ml of fresh peripheral blood, PBMCs were isolated.

This clonotype came up a few times. The antigen remains undetermined. Study results and caveats: Ophthalmopathy and stable hyperthyroidism were told apart by a 13 V-J model.

The sample taken for sequencing was blood. The chain carries TRBV20-1 and TRBJ2-2, with D hard to call. The clonotype comes from a woman aged 45-65 years with Graves' hyperthyroidism that later progressed to Graves' ophthalmopathy. The CDR3 here is CSAYDPGGTGELFF. In DNA, the CDR3 is TGCAGTGCCTACGACCCCGGTGGGACCGGGGAGCTGTTTTTT.